Presented here are 9 T cell receptor beta chains from one specimen sequenced in a study of T cell responses to AZD1222 COVID-19 vaccine (dated by TCRdb to the early 2020s). In the paper's terms, the time point label means: about 28 days (+/-7) after the second vaccine dose. To prepare the library, the immunoSEQ multiplex PCR assay was applied. In its TCRdb copy, this immuneACCESS table keeps in-frame sequences only and misses some clones. Where compared with another copy, unresolved V genes explain less than half of these, and the others have no known cause. The sample table records about 150,000 clones; 89% of these occur just once. Together, the top ten hold about 1.8% of the sample. The sequencing here drew on peripheral blood, taken 28 days after the second AZD1222 dose. These receptors all stem from an adult who received the AZD1222 COVID-19 vaccine.

The chain uses TRBV27 and TRBJ1-1; D unclear. Deletions cut 2 bases from V and 1 base from J, with 11 bases between. The V gene's germline CDR1 is MNHEY and CDR2 SMNVEV (reference sequence). The CDR3 contains 15 residues. The DNA of the CDR3 is TGTGCCAGCAGTTTAGCTGGGCGGAGGAACACTGAAGCTTTCTTT. It yields the protein CASSLAGRRNTEAFF.

The chain couples TRBV4-2 to TRBJ1-1, with D unresolved. From germline, CDR1 is LGHNA and CDR2 YNFKEQ. V dropped 0 bases and J dropped 6 bases, with 11 bases sitting between them. CDR3 length equals 14 residues. The CDR3 is CASSQDPVQSEAFF. The CDR3 nucleotides are TGTGCCAGCAGCCAAGATCCCGTGCAGTCTGAAGCTTTCTTT.

This clone was picked up one time. J is TRBJ2-4 and V is TRBV2, with D possibly matching TRBD1 (6 bases). Germline V gene data show CDR1 as SNHLY and CDR2 as FYNNEI. Trimming took off 7 bases at V and 5 bases at J, with 15 bases between the two ends. CDR3 length: 14 amino acids. The CDR3 nucleotides are TGTGCCAGCAATTCGGACAGAGTTGAAAACATTCAGTACTTC. As protein: CASNSDRVENIQYF.

This clone appeared a single time. The chain employs TRBV7-9 and TRBJ2-7; 8 positions match TRBD2. Germline V gene lookup returns CDR1 SEHNR and CDR2 FQNEAQ (reference sequence). This CDR3 has 16 residues. The trim removed 1 base at V and 2 bases at J, leaving 7 bases unmatched. The CDR3, as DNA: TGTGCCAGCAGCTTAGTTCGCATCGGGGGGGCCTACGAGCAGTACTTC. Amino acids: CASSLVRIGGAYEQYF.

The chain has TRBV5-1 and TRBJ1-1, with 7 bases fitting TRBD1. J was trimmed by 0 bases and V by 0 bases; bases with no gene match: 2. The CDR3 sequence is 15 residues long. Per the germline V gene, CDR1 is SGHRS and CDR2 is YFSETQ. The CDR3 sequence is CASSLAGGMNTEAFF. Here the CDR3 DNA reads TGCGCCAGCAGCTTGGCAGGGGGGATGAACACTGAAGCTTTCTTT.

V gene TRBV28 combines with J gene TRBJ1-1; D is ambiguous. This CDR3 region has 13 residues. The germline CDR1 and CDR2 sequences are MDHEN and SYDVKM. Trimming took 0 bases from V and 1 from J, leaving 3 bases between them. In DNA form, the CDR3 reads TGTGCCAGCAGTTTATGGGGGAACACTGAAGCTTTCTTT. Its protein is CASSLWGNTEAFF.

V gene TRBV29-1 combines with J gene TRBJ2-1; 12 nucleotides align to TRBD2. V shed 5 bases, J shed 4 bases, and the junction held 9 bases outside the gene matches. Germline V gives CDR1 SQVTM, CDR2 ANQGSEA. This CDR3 is built from 16 residues. The CDR3 nucleotides read TGCAGCGTTCTTTCTTCGACTAGCGGGAGATACAATGAGCAGTTCTTC. It yields the protein CSVLSSTSGRYNEQFF.

The rearrangement links TRBV9 to TRBJ1-2; maybe TRBD1 (5 bases). There are 13 residues in the CDR3. Trimming took off 0 bases at V and 4 bases at J, with 7 bases between the two ends. Germline CDR1 and CDR2: SGDLS and YYNGEE. CDR3 coding DNA: TGTGCCAGCAGCGTAGGACAGACCTATGGCTACACCTTC. Translation gives CASSVGQTYGYTF.

This rearrangement joins TRBV7-8 to TRBJ2-7; the D is unclear. The CDR3 sequence is 17 residues long. Germline CDR1 SGHVS, CDR2 FQNEAQ. V lost 1 base and J 3 bases, leaving 19 bases between the germline ends. CDR3 DNA sequence: TGTGCCAGCAGCTTAGTAACCTTGAGTAGAGGAATCTACGAGCAGTACTTC. This encodes CASSLVTLSRGIYEQYF.